The present TCR beta chain was sequenced within a study of blood T cell repertoires in COVID-19. Whole-study context: Collection of acute and convalescent COVID-19 samples took place in the United States, Italy and Spain. Sample material is recorded as cDNA or gDNA derived from T cells, B-cell-depleted T cells, or PBMCs.

In the study's own analysis: It was from reference gene primer amplification that nucleated cell counts were estimated. Some clones are missing from TCRdb's copy, which holds only in-frame ones; the method was immunoSEQ multiplex PCR. V, J and clone size derive from that table, while D and trimming were established from the DNA sequence. The data contain 250,000 to 300,000 clones, roughly 85% of them seen just once; the ten biggest clones take up more than 4.5%. Input material: peripheral blood. The receptor was isolated from a man between 50 and 59 years old with active or convalescent COVID-19.

CDR3 coding DNA: TGTGCCAGCAGCGAGGGACAGGCGAGCACAGATACGCAGTATTTT. It codes for CASSEGQASTDTQYF. This chain connects TRBV7-9 to TRBJ2-3, with TRBD1 matching 8 bases. The CDR3 consists of 15 residues. Germline CDR1 reads SEHNR; CDR2 reads FQNEAQ (reference sequence). The V gene end was trimmed by 5 bases and the J gene end by 0 bases; junction bases not matched to a gene: 4.